This TCR beta chain was captured in a study of cytomegalovirus exposure and HLA in healthy donors. Vbeta (60) and Jbeta (13) primers were used in the PCR. The method was immunoSEQ multiplex PCR; TCRdb's version includes in-frame clones alone and lacks a portion of them. The data hold tens of thousands of clones, with approximately 82% observed a single time. Study outcomes and limitations: The HLA-A and HLA-B alleles of most subjects were reportedly predicted accurately from TCR beta sequences. Sequencing depth roughly uniform across donors was assumed in presence/absence analyses.

This clone was recorded only once. Its target is not known. Sequenced input: PBMCs. The TCR sequence derives from a woman aged 40 to 55 in good health and CMV-seropositive.

The CDR3 protein is CASRISGVSSYEQYF. The CDR3, as DNA: TGTGCCAGCAGGATCTCGGGGGTTTCCTCCTACGAGCAGTACTTC. The V gene is TRBV6-1, the J gene TRBJ2-7; D may be TRBD2 (6 bases). Germline assignment: CDR1 MNHNS and CDR2 SASEGT. The CDR3 length is 15 residues. The V end was cut by 6 bases, the J end by 0 bases, with 15 bases between.